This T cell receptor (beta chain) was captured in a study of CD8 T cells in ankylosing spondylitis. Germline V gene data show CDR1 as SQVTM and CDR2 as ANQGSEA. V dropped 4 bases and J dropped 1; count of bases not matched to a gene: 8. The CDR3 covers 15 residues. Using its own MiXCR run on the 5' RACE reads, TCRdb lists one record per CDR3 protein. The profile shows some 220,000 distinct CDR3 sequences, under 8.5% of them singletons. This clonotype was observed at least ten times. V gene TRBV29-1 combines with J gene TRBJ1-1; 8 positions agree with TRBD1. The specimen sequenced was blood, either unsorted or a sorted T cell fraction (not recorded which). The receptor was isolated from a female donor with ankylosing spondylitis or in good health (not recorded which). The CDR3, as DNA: TGCAGCGTTGTGGCGGACAGGGAATCGAACACTGAAGCTTTCTTT. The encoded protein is CSVVADRESNTEAFF.